Sequencing of this T cell receptor (beta chain) was carried out in a study of cytomegalovirus exposure and HLA in healthy donors. Points from the study as a whole: In an earlier analysis, about 90% or about 30%: the productive usage of most TCR beta V segments. In presence/absence analyses, roughly uniform sequencing depth across donors was assumed. Relative to equally common others, HLA-associated TCR beta chains showed greater clonal expansion in a later analysis.

The CDR3 length is 12 residues. Germline CDR1 reads SGHNT; CDR2 reads YYREEE (reference sequence). Between the trimmed V and J ends, which lost 0 bases and 6 bases, there was a span of 6 bases. 60 Vbeta and 13 Jbeta primers were used in PCR. The protocol was immunoSEQ multiplex PCR, while the TCRdb copy is restricted to in-frame clones and leaves out a portion. This table holds roughly 170,000 clones, 70% to 90% found once. As to this clone: Its antigen is unidentified.

The TCR was taken from a woman aged 18-30 years in good health and CMV-seronegative. The sample was PBMCs. The V call is TRBV5-4, the J call TRBJ1-1; unclear D gene. The CDR3 nucleotides read TGTGCCAGCAGCTTGGATATTGCTGAAGCTTTCTTT. Translation: CASSLDIAEAFF.